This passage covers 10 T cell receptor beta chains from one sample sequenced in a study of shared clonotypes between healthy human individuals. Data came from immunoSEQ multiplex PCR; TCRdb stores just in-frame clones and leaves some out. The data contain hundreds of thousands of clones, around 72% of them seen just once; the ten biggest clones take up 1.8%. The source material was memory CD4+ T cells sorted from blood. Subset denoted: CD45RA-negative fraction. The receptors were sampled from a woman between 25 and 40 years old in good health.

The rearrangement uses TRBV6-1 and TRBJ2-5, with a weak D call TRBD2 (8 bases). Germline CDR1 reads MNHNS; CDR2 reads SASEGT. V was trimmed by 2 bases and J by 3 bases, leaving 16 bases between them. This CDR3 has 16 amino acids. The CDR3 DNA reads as TGTGCCAGCAGTGAAATTAGCGGGACAGCGAAAGAGACCCAGTACTTC. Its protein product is CASSEISGTAKETQYF.

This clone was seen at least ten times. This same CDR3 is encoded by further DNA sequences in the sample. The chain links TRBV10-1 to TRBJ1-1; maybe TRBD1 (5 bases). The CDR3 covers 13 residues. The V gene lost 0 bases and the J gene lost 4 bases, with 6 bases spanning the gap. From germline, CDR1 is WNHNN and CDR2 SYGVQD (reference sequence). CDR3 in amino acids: CASSESGGTEAFF. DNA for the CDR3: TGCGCCAGCAGTGAGTCGGGGGGCACTGAAGCTTTCTTT.

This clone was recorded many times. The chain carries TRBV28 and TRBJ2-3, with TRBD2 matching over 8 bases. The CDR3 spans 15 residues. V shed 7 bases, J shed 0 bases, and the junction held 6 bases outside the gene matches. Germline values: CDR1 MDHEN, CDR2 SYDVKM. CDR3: CASITLAGSTDTQYF. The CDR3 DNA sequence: TGTGCCAGCATAACTTTAGCGGGAAGCACAGATACGCAGTATTTT. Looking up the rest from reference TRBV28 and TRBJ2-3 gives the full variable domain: DVKVTQSSRYLVKRTGEKVFLECVQDMDHENMFWYRQDPGLGLRLIYFSYDVKMKEKGDIPEGYSVSREKKERFSLILESASTNQTSMYLCASITLAGSTDTQYFGPGTRLTVL.

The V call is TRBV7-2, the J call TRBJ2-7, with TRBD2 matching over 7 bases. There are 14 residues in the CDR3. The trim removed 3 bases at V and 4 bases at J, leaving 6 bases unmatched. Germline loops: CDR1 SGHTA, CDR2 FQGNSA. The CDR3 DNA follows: TGTGCCAGCAGCTTTCTAGCGGAAGAGTACGAGCAGTACTTC. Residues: CASSFLAEEYEQYF.

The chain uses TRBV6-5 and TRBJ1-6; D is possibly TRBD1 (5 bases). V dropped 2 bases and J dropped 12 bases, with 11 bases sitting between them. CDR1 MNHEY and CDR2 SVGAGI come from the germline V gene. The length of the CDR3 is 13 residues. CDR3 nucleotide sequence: TGTGCCAGCAGTTACGTCCTGGGGGAACCCCTCCACTTT. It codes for CASSYVLGEPLHF.

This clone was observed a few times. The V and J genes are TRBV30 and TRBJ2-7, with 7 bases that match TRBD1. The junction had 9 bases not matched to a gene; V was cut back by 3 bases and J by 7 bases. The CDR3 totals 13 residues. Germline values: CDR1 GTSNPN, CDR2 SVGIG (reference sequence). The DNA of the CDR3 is TGTGCCTGGAGAACAGGGGTTTCGGTAGAGCAGTACTTC. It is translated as CAWRTGVSVEQYF.

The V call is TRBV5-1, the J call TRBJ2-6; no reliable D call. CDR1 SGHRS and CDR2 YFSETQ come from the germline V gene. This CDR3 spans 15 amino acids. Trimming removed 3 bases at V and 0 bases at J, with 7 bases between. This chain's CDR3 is CASSSAYSGANVLTF. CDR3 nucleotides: TGCGCCAGCAGCTCGGCCTACTCTGGGGCCAACGTCCTGACTTTC. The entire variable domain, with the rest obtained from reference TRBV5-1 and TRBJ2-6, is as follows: KAGVTQTPRYLIKTRGQQVTLSCSPISGHRSVSWYQQTPGQGLQFLFEYFSETQRNKGNFPGRFSGRQFSNSRSEMNVSTLELGDSALYLCASSSAYSGANVLTFGAGSRLTVL.

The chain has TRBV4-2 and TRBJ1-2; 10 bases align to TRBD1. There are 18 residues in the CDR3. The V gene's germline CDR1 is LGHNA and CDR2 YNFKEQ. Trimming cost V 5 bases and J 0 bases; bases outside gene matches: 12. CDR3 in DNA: TGTGCCAGCAGCTTCAGACCCGGGACAGGGGAAGCTAACTATGGCTACACCTTC. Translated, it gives CASSFRPGTGEANYGYTF.

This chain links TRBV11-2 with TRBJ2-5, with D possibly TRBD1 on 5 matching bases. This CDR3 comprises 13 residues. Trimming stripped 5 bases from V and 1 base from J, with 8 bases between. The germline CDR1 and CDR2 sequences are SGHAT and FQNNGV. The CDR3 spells CASSPGFQETQYF. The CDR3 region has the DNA TGTGCCAGCAGCCCAGGGTTCCAAGAGACCCAGTACTTC. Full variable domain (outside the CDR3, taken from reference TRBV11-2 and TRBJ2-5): EAGVAQSPRYKIIEKRQSVAFWCNPISGHATLYWYQQILGQGPKLLIQFQNNGVVDDSQLPKDRFSAERLKGVDSTLKIQPAKLEDSAVYLCASSPGFQETQYFGPGTRLLVL.

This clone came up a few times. In nucleotides, the CDR3 is TGTGCCAGCAGTGAATTATGGGACAAAGAGACCCAGTACTTC. This translates into CASSELWDKETQYF. This rearrangement joins TRBV25-1 to TRBJ2-5, with D possibly being TRBD1 (6 bases). This CDR3 has 14 residues. From germline, CDR1 is MGHDK and CDR2 SYGVNS. The V end was cut by 1 base, the J end by 3 bases, with 9 bases between.